Listed below are T cell receptor beta chains from one sample, sequenced in a study of shared clonotypes between healthy human individuals. Using immunoSEQ multiplex PCR, the repertoire was profiled, and TCRdb retains in-frame clones only, with some absent. The sample holds about 820,000 clones, about 92% seen once. The sequenced sample was naive CD8+ T cells sorted from blood. These receptors came from a man younger than 40 in good health. Both conserved end residues are part of each CDR3. The D gene is left open where the match is weak. Rows may omit the clone size; those that give it use once, few, many or a size class.

D gene: TRBD2; V gene: TRBV27; clone size: NA; J gene: TRBJ2-7; CDR3 DNA: TGTGCCAGCAGTCTTTTACAGACTAGCGGGTCCTACGAGCAGTACTTC; CDR3 protein: CASSLLQTSGSYEQYF
D gene: TRBD2; V gene: TRBV27; clone size: few; J gene: TRBJ2-1; CDR3 DNA: TGTGCCAGCAGTGGACACGGACTAGTGGATGAGCAGTTCTTC; CDR3 protein: CASSGHGLVDEQFF
D gene: NA; V gene: TRBV6-5; clone size: once; J gene: TRBJ2-1; CDR3 DNA: TGTGCCAGCAGCGTTGGCACGGGGGCTTCGGGGGAGCAGTTCTTC; CDR3 protein: CASSVGTGASGEQFF
D gene: NA; V gene: TRBV28; clone size: NA; J gene: TRBJ2-7; CDR3 DNA: TGTGCCAGCAGTCCTCTGGAGGGGGCGCGCGAGCAGTACTTC; CDR3 protein: CASSPLEGAREQYF
D gene: NA; V gene: TRBV18; clone size: NA; J gene: TRBJ2-1; CDR3 DNA: TGTGCCAGCTCACCTAGCGCCGACTACAATGAGCAGTTCTTC; CDR3 protein: CASSPSADYNEQFF
D gene: NA; V gene: TRBV28; clone size: NA; J gene: TRBJ2-2; CDR3 DNA: TGTGCCAGCAGTTTTAGTGGTAGAGGCCTCCATGACACCGGGGAGCTGTTTTTT; CDR3 protein: CASSFSGRGLHDTGELFF
D gene: TRBD1; V gene: TRBV7-2; clone size: NA; J gene: TRBJ2-7; CDR3 DNA: TGTGCCAGCAGCTTAGGGGCAGGGGGTTCGTACGAGCAGTACTTC; CDR3 protein: CASSLGAGGSYEQYF
D gene: NA; V gene: TRBV5-6; clone size: NA; J gene: TRBJ1-1; CDR3 DNA: TGTGCCAGCAGCTTGGCCCAGGACACTGAAGCTTTCTTT; CDR3 protein: CASSLAQDTEAFF
D gene: TRBD1; V gene: TRBV7-6; clone size: NA; J gene: TRBJ2-4; CDR3 DNA: TGTGCCAGCAGCGATCCGGGACAGGGGTTGAACATTCAGTACTTC; CDR3 protein: CASSDPGQGLNIQYF
D gene: NA; V gene: TRBV27; clone size: NA; J gene: TRBJ2-7; CDR3 DNA: TGTGCCAGCAGACTACTTGGGGAGAACGAGCAGTACTTC; CDR3 protein: CASRLLGENEQYF
D gene: NA; V gene: TRBV9; clone size: NA; J gene: TRBJ2-2; CDR3 DNA: TGTGCCAGCAGCGTCTCAGCGGGCGACACCGGGGAGCTGTTTTTT; CDR3 protein: CASSVSAGDTGELFF
D gene: NA; V gene: TRBV20-1; clone size: NA; J gene: TRBJ1-3; CDR3 DNA: TGCAGTGCACGGGACGGAAACACCATATATTTT; CDR3 protein: CSARDGNTIYF
D gene: TRBD1; V gene: TRBV4-1; clone size: NA; J gene: TRBJ2-2; CDR3 DNA: TGCGCCAGCAGCCAAGAACAGGGGGTGGGAGCCGGGGAGCTGTTTTTT; CDR3 protein: CASSQEQGVGAGELFF
D gene: NA; V gene: TRBV9; clone size: NA; J gene: TRBJ2-3; CDR3 DNA: TGTGCCAGCAGCGCCAATGCAGGGGCAGATACGCAGTATTTT; CDR3 protein: CASSANAGADTQYF
D gene: NA; V gene: TRBV29-1; clone size: once; J gene: TRBJ2-1; CDR3 DNA: TGCAGCGTTGAAGGGGTGGTAGACAGCCTGTACAATGAGCAGTTCTTC; CDR3 protein: CSVEGVVDSLYNEQFF
D gene: NA; V gene: TRBV2; clone size: few; J gene: TRBJ2-1; CDR3 DNA: TGTGCCAGCATACAAGATTACGAGCAGTTCTTC; CDR3 protein: CASIQDYEQFF
D gene: TRBD2; V gene: TRBV5-1; clone size: NA; J gene: TRBJ2-7; CDR3 DNA: TGCGCCAGCAGCCCCCGACTAGCGGGAGATAGGGGCGAGCAGTACTTC; CDR3 protein: CASSPRLAGDRGEQYF
D gene: NA; V gene: TRBV9; clone size: NA; J gene: TRBJ1-3; CDR3 DNA: TGTGCCAGCAGCGTAGCTCTGGGATCCGGAAACACCATATATTTT; CDR3 protein: CASSVALGSGNTIYF
D gene: TRBD1; V gene: TRBV9; clone size: NA; J gene: TRBJ2-7; CDR3 DNA: TGTGCCAGCAGCGGGACAGGGGCCCCCTACGAGCAGTACTTC; CDR3 protein: CASSGTGAPYEQYF
D gene: TRBD1; V gene: TRBV28; clone size: NA; J gene: TRBJ2-2; CDR3 DNA: TGTGCCAGCAGTACCCCCAGCCGACAGGGGGCGAACACCGGGGAGCTGTTTTTT; CDR3 protein: CASSTPSRQGANTGELFF
D gene: TRBD2; V gene: TRBV7-2; clone size: NA; J gene: TRBJ2-1; CDR3 DNA: TGTGCCAGCAGCGCCCTCATAAGCGGGAACTCCTACAATGAGCAGTTCTTC; CDR3 protein: CASSALISGNSYNEQFF
D gene: TRBD1; V gene: TRBV9; clone size: NA; J gene: TRBJ1-3; CDR3 DNA: TGTGCCAGCAGCGTATCCTTCGGACAGGGTGGGGGGTCTGGAAACACCATATATTTT; CDR3 protein: CASSVSFGQGGGSGNTIYF
D gene: TRBD1; V gene: TRBV27; clone size: NA; J gene: TRBJ2-1; CDR3 DNA: TGTGCCAGCACTGGGACAGCCAACTACAATGAGCAGTTCTTC; CDR3 protein: CASTGTANYNEQFF
D gene: NA; V gene: TRBV27; clone size: NA; J gene: TRBJ1-2; CDR3 DNA: TGTGCCGGATCAGGTGGCAGGGATTATGGCTACACCTTC; CDR3 protein: CAGSGGRDYGYTF
D gene: NA; V gene: TRBV4-1; clone size: NA; J gene: TRBJ2-4; CDR3 DNA: TGCGCCAGCAGCCAAGAACCCGTAGCGGACCTTCCAGGAATTCAGTACTTC; CDR3 protein: CASSQEPVADLPGIQYF
D gene: NA; V gene: TRBV19; clone size: once; J gene: TRBJ1-1; CDR3 DNA: TGTGCCAGTACTCAAACACCAGACCAGAACACTGAAGCTTTCTTT; CDR3 protein: CASTQTPDQNTEAFF
D gene: TRBD1; V gene: TRBV27; clone size: few; J gene: TRBJ2-2; CDR3 DNA: TGTGCCAGCAGGACAGGGGTCGCGAACACCGGGGAGCTGTTTTTT; CDR3 protein: CASRTGVANTGELFF
D gene: TRBD2; V gene: TRBV5-8; clone size: NA; J gene: TRBJ2-3; CDR3 DNA: TGTGCCAGCAGCCATCTAGCGGGAGGGGGAGATACGCAGTATTTT; CDR3 protein: CASSHLAGGGDTQYF
D gene: TRBD1; V gene: TRBV27; clone size: NA; J gene: TRBJ1-5; CDR3 DNA: TGTGCCAGCAGTTTAAAGGGGGCAGGGAGCAATCAGCCCCAGCATTTT; CDR3 protein: CASSLKGAGSNQPQHF
D gene: TRBD1; V gene: TRBV6-6; clone size: NA; J gene: TRBJ2-2; CDR3 DNA: TGTGCCACATCAGCCGGGACAGGGGTCACCGGGGAGCTGTTTTTT; CDR3 protein: CATSAGTGVTGELFF
D gene: TRBD1; V gene: TRBV6-6; clone size: NA; J gene: TRBJ2-1; CDR3 DNA: TGTGCCAGCAGTCGTCAGGGGGCTGGGGAGCAGTTCTTC; CDR3 protein: CASSRQGAGEQFF
D gene: TRBD2; V gene: TRBV9; clone size: once; J gene: TRBJ2-1; CDR3 DNA: TGTGCCAGCAGCGTAGATAAAAATGGACTAGCGGGAGTCAGTAATGAGCAGTTCTTC; CDR3 protein: CASSVDKNGLAGVSNEQFF
D gene: NA; V gene: TRBV11-2; clone size: NA; J gene: TRBJ1-1; CDR3 DNA: TGTGCCAGCACCCCGGGTAGGGCCTATGAGGTGAACACTGAAGCTTTCTTT; CDR3 protein: CASTPGRAYEVNTEAFF
D gene: NA; V gene: TRBV6-6; clone size: NA; J gene: TRBJ2-7; CDR3 DNA: TGTGCCAGCAGTTACTCTGGGGGCGTAAGCTCCTACGAGCAGTACTTC; CDR3 protein: CASSYSGGVSSYEQYF
D gene: TRBD1; V gene: TRBV5-1; clone size: NA; J gene: TRBJ2-1; CDR3 DNA: TGCGCCAGCAGCCCCGACAGGGGAGATGAGCAGTTCTTC; CDR3 protein: CASSPDRGDEQFF
D gene: NA; V gene: TRBV29-1; clone size: NA; J gene: TRBJ1-1; CDR3 DNA: TGCAGCGTTGAGTCAGGATGGGGCACTGAAGCTTTCTTT; CDR3 protein: CSVESGWGTEAFF
D gene: NA; V gene: TRBV13; clone size: NA; J gene: TRBJ2-2; CDR3 DNA: TGTGCCAGCAGGGAGACAGGCGGGTTTCAACCCGGGGAGCTGTTTTTT; CDR3 protein: CASRETGGFQPGELFF
D gene: TRBD1; V gene: TRBV5-6; clone size: once; J gene: TRBJ1-1; CDR3 DNA: TGTGCCAGCAGCTTGGGACAGGGGCCGAACACTGAAGCTTTCTTT; CDR3 protein: CASSLGQGPNTEAFF
D gene: NA; V gene: TRBV27; clone size: NA; J gene: TRBJ1-4; CDR3 DNA: TGTGCCAGCAGTTCCCCCCCCGTTGAAAAACTGTTTTTT; CDR3 protein: CASSSPPVEKLFF
D gene: NA; V gene: TRBV7-9; clone size: NA; J gene: TRBJ2-2; CDR3 DNA: TGTGCCAGCAGCCCAAGGCTCCAAAAGAACACCGGGGAGCTGTTTTTT; CDR3 protein: CASSPRLQKNTGELFF
D gene: NA; V gene: TRBV4-3; clone size: once; J gene: TRBJ2-2; CDR3 DNA: TGCGCCAGCAGCCAAGACCGACACAGCACCGGGGAGCTGTTTTTT; CDR3 protein: CASSQDRHSTGELFF
D gene: TRBD1; V gene: TRBV9; clone size: NA; J gene: TRBJ2-1; CDR3 DNA: TGTGCCAGCAGCGAGACAGGGGGCGCGGATGGCAATGAGCAGTTCTTC; CDR3 protein: CASSETGGADGNEQFF
D gene: NA; V gene: TRBV5-1; clone size: NA; J gene: TRBJ2-7; CDR3 DNA: TGCGCCAGCAGCGGACCAACAGACTCCTACGAGCAGTACTTC; CDR3 protein: CASSGPTDSYEQYF